This T cell receptor beta chain is from a study of T cell repertoires in cytomegalovirus infection. TCRdb ran MiXCR on the reads and lists one entry per CDR3 protein. The sample yields about 47,000 distinct CDR3 sequences, roughly a fifth seen once. The germline V gene encodes CDR1 MNHEY and CDR2 SVGAGI. The CDR3 spans 16 residues. Trimming at V came to 1 base and at J to 7 bases, leaving 8 bases not matched to a gene. A word on this clonotype: Its matching antigen is unknown.

V gene TRBV6-5 combines with J gene TRBJ1-1, with 11 bases fitting TRBD1. The TCR originated in a human donor in good health (CMV status not recorded). Some clones in this sample may be carry-over from other donors' samples. The sample was CD8+ T cells from cultured PBMCs, taken from culture after CMV antigen stimulation. CDR3 protein: CASSYFEADRGLEAFF. The CDR3 DNA sequence: TGTGCCAGCAGTTACTTCGAGGCGGACAGGGGGCTTGAAGCTTTCTTT.